This T cell receptor beta chain was retrieved from a study of cytomegalovirus exposure and HLA in healthy donors. Study findings and constraints: Later, an analysis showed that TCR beta chains associated with HLA were more clonally expanded than others that were equally common.

The study ran its PCR with 60 Vbeta and 13 Jbeta primers. The method was immunoSEQ multiplex PCR; TCRdb's version includes in-frame clones alone and lacks a portion of them. The data show roughly 130,000 clones, roughly 66% seen once. A word on this clone: Its antigen is unidentified.

This TCR was recovered from a man younger than 30 in good health and CMV-seronegative. Sequencing used PBMCs.

CDR3 in DNA: TGTGCCAGCAGCTTGCGACAGGCCGGAGGCTACGAGCAGTACTTC. Protein product: CASSLRQAGGYEQYF. V and J are TRBV11-2 and TRBJ2-7, with D perhaps matching TRBD1 (6 bases). The V end lost 3 bases, the J end lost 3 bases, and 15 bases lay between the germline ends. The CDR3 consists of 15 residues. Germline V gene sequence: CDR1 SGHAT, CDR2 FQNNGV.